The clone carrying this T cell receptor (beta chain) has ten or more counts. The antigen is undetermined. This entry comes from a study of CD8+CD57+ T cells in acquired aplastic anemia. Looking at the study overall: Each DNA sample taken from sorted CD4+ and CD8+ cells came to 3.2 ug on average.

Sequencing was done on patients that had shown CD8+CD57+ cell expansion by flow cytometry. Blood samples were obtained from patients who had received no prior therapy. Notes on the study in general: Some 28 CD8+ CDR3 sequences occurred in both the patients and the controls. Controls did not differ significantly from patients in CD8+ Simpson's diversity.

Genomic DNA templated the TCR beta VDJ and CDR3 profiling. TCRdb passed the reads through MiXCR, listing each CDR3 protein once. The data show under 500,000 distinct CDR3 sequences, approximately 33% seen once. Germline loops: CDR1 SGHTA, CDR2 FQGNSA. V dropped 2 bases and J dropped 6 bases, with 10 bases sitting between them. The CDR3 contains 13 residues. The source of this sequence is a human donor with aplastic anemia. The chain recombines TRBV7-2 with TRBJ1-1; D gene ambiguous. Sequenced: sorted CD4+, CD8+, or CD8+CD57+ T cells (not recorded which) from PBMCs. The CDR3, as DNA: TGTGCCAGCAGCTTACGACTCGCTGCTGAAGCTTTCTTT. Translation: CASSLRLAAEAFF.